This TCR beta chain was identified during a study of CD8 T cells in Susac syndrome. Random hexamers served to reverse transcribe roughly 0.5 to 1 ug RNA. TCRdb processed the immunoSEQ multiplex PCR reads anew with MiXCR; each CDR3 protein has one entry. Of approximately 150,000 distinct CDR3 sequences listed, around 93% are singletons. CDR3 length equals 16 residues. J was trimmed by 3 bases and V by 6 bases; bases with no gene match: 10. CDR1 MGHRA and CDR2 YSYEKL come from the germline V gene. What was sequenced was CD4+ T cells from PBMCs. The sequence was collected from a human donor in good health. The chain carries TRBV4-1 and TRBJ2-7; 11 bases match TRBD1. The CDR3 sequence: CASSPSRDRGNYEQYF. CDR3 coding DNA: TGCGCCAGCAGTCCCTCTAGGGACAGGGGGAACTACGAGCAGTACTTC.